The source of this TCR beta chain is a study of cytomegalovirus exposure and HLA in healthy donors (dated by TCRdb to about 2017). At the level of the whole study: The 666 repertoires of the first cohort and the 110 or so validation repertoires were produced on the same platform, according to a later analysis. The study aimed to test whether cataloging public T cell receptors could reveal signatures of past pathogen exposure. In addition to the first cohort of 500 to 850 subjects, a separate validation cohort of approximately 110 different subjects was used. High-throughput TCR immunosequencing, statistical association of individual TCRs with disease status, and machine learning were combined to predict cytomegalovirus infection status.

The CDR3, from cysteine to phenylalanine, totals 13 residues. Kept here is only the CDR3 DNA, which spans 39 bases and is read in frame from base 1. The CDR1 and CDR2 encoded by the germline V gene are SGDLS and YYNGEE. V is clipped by 2 bases and J by 2 bases, and the sequence between their germline boundaries is 6 bases long. On this clone: Its antigen is still unknown. The record has no base qualities; no much larger clone is one base away.

Library preparation employed the immunoSEQ multiplex PCR assay. As for how the authors treated the data: To diagnose cytomegalovirus status from the catalog of TCR beta chain sequences, a statistical classification framework was built. Held by TCRdb, this immuneACCESS table contains in-frame sequences only and omits some clones. Under half of the omission traces to an unresolved V gene where checked; the cause of the rest is unknown. The DNA gave D and trimming, while V, J and clone size come from that table. Across this sample there are about 88,000 clones, with around 82% seen only once. 12% of the sample comes from the top ten. Study-wide conclusions, independent of this receptor: A later analysis had no HLA typing for the validation cohort, so co-occurrence there was scored across all 130 or so repertoires. Across donors, most TCR sequences were observed very rarely, whereas some public TCRs were present in many individuals. The authors suggested that the approach could potentially be generalized to other disease states and immunological phenotypes. A few of the identified cytomegalovirus-associated TCR beta chains were confirmed in vitro to be specific for cytomegalovirus antigens. Of the cluster scores, approximately 95% were above 0 in a later analysis, which found that TCRs clustered in the first cohort also tended to co-occur in the roughly 130 validation repertoires. The study listed 150 to 200 TCR beta chains as associated with cytomegalovirus. The classifier was reported to diagnose cytomegalovirus status with high specificity and sensitivity in both the original cohort and the validation cohort.

Donors formed part of the validation cohort, which comprised 120 subjects and was distinct from the first cohort of several hundred subjects. This clonotype was sampled from a woman under 30 in good health and CMV-seropositive. The sample was PBMCs. The receptor chain draws on TRBV9 and TRBJ2-3; the D segment cannot be called with confidence. The nucleotide sequence is given as TGTGCCAGCAGCGTGCTAGACACAGATACGCAGTATTTT. The translation is CASSVLDTDTQYF.